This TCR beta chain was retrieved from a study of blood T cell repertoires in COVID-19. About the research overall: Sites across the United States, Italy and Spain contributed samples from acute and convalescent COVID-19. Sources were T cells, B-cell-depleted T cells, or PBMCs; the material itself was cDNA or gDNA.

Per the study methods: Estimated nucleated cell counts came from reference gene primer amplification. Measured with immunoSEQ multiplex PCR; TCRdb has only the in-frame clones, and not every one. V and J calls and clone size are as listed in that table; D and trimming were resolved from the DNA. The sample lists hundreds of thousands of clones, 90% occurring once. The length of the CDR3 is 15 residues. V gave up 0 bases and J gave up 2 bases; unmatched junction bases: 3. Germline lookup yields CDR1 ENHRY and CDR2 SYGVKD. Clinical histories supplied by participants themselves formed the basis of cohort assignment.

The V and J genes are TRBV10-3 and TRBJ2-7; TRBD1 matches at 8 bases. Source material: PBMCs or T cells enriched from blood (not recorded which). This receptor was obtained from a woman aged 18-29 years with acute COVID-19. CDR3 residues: CAISESAGGPYEQYF. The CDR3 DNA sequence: TGTGCCATCAGTGAGTCGGCAGGGGGCCCCTACGAGCAGTACTTC.